Listed below are T cell receptor beta chains from one sample, sequenced in a study of blood T cells in healthy people across ages. A single record per CDR3 protein comes from TCRdb applying MiXCR to the 5' RACE reads. The table shows around 800,000 distinct CDR3 sequences, with roughly 25% occurring only once. This sample also belongs to another study, concerning T cells of mothers and their children.

Source material: blood. Every receptor here comes from a boy aged 5-17 years in good health. The CDR3 runs from the conserved cysteine through the conserved F or W. The order of the fields is D gene, J gene, clone size, V gene, CDR3 DNA, CDR3 protein. D genes are given only for firm matches. A clone size is listed for some rows: how often the clone was seen (once, few, many), or a class if it is expanded.

d_gene: NA
j_gene: TRBJ2-7
abundance: NA
v_gene: TRBV25-1
CDR3nt: TGTGCCAGCAGTGGAGGGGCCCCCGCCTACGAGCAGTACTTC
CDR3aa: CASSGGAPAYEQYF

d_gene: TRBD1
j_gene: TRBJ1-5
abundance: few
v_gene: TRBV20-1
CDR3nt: TGCAGTGCTAGATCCCGCGGGACAGGGTTTTTTAGCAATCAGCCCCAGCATTTT
CDR3aa: CSARSRGTGFFSNQPQHF

d_gene: NA
j_gene: TRBJ1-5
abundance: NA
v_gene: TRBV4-2
CDR3nt: TGTGCCAGCAGCCCCGAAAGTGCAGGACACCGGCAGCCCCAGCATTTT
CDR3aa: CASSPESAGHRQPQHF

d_gene: TRBD1
j_gene: TRBJ1-2
abundance: NA
v_gene: TRBV27
CDR3nt: TGTGCCAGCAGTCCCCTGGGACAGTTAGGGTATGGCTACACCTTC
CDR3aa: CASSPLGQLGYGYTF

d_gene: NA
j_gene: TRBJ1-2
abundance: NA
v_gene: TRBV18
CDR3nt: TGTGCCAGCTCACGGGTGTCAGCTGCCCACTATGGCTACACCTTC
CDR3aa: CASSRVSAAHYGYTF

d_gene: NA
j_gene: TRBJ2-7
abundance: NA
v_gene: TRBV11-2
CDR3nt: TGTGCCAGCAGCTTTAATGGGGGGAATACCGGGTACTTC
CDR3aa: CASSFNGGNTGYF

d_gene: NA
j_gene: TRBJ2-7
abundance: NA
v_gene: TRBV5-1
CDR3nt: TGCGCCAGCAGCTTGGTAGGTCTAGGGGATTACGAGCAGTACTTC
CDR3aa: CASSLVGLGDYEQYF

d_gene: TRBD1
j_gene: TRBJ1-1
abundance: NA
v_gene: TRBV5-1
CDR3nt: TGCGCCAGCAGCTTGGATTTGGGACAGGGGATGGTGGTGAACACTGAAGCTTTCTTT
CDR3aa: CASSLDLGQGMVVNTEAFF

d_gene: TRBD1
j_gene: TRBJ2-7
abundance: NA
v_gene: TRBV27
CDR3nt: TGTGCCAGCAGCCTGACAGGGGGGGGCGAGCAGTACTTC
CDR3aa: CASSLTGGGEQYF

d_gene: NA
j_gene: TRBJ2-7
abundance: NA
v_gene: TRBV7-8
CDR3nt: TGTGCCAGCAGCTTAGGTCGCCAGGGCTACGAGCAGTACTTC
CDR3aa: CASSLGRQGYEQYF

d_gene: NA
j_gene: TRBJ2-1
abundance: many
v_gene: TRBV7-9
CDR3nt: TGTGCCAGCAGCTTAGCCTCGTCAGCCTCCTACAATGAGCAGTTCTTC
CDR3aa: CASSLASSASYNEQFF

d_gene: TRBD1
j_gene: TRBJ2-7
abundance: NA
v_gene: TRBV20-1
CDR3nt: TGCAGTGCTGCCGGGACAGGGCTCTACGAGCAGTACTTC
CDR3aa: CSAAGTGLYEQYF

d_gene: TRBD1
j_gene: TRBJ2-7
abundance: NA
v_gene: TRBV29-1
CDR3nt: TGCAGCGTTGACGAGGGGGCGGGCGAGCAGTACTTC
CDR3aa: CSVDEGAGEQYF

d_gene: TRBD1
j_gene: TRBJ2-5
abundance: NA
v_gene: TRBV12-3/TRBV12-4
CDR3nt: TGTGCCAGCACTCTGGGACAGGGCTTCCAAGAGACCCAGTACTTC
CDR3aa: CASTLGQGFQETQYF

d_gene: NA
j_gene: TRBJ1-5
abundance: NA
v_gene: TRBV7-2
CDR3nt: TGTGCCAGCAGTGGGGGGGTAAAGGATCAGCCCCAGCATTTT
CDR3aa: CASSGGVKDQPQHF

d_gene: TRBD2
j_gene: TRBJ2-3
abundance: NA
v_gene: TRBV2
CDR3nt: TGTGCCAGCGGGAGGGGCACAGATACGCAGTATTTT
CDR3aa: CASGRGTDTQYF

d_gene: TRBD2
j_gene: TRBJ2-5
abundance: few
v_gene: TRBV9
CDR3nt: TGTGCCAGCAGCTCGCGGACTAGCGCGGACCAAGAGACCCAGTACTTC
CDR3aa: CASSSRTSADQETQYF

d_gene: TRBD1
j_gene: TRBJ1-2
abundance: NA
v_gene: TRBV12-3/TRBV12-4
CDR3nt: TGTGCCAGCAGTCTCAGGGGGCTTGTCTATGGCTACACCTTC
CDR3aa: CASSLRGLVYGYTF

d_gene: NA
j_gene: TRBJ2-1
abundance: NA
v_gene: TRBV12-3/TRBV12-4
CDR3nt: TGTGCCAGCAGTTTCGGGTGGAGTGAGCAGTTCTTC
CDR3aa: CASSFGWSEQFF

d_gene: NA
j_gene: TRBJ1-1
abundance: NA
v_gene: TRBV7-2
CDR3nt: TGTGCCAGCGGTGGGCGCTTCGGCACTGAAGCTTTCTTT
CDR3aa: CASGGRFGTEAFF

d_gene: TRBD2
j_gene: TRBJ2-1
abundance: NA
v_gene: TRBV10-3
CDR3nt: TGTGCCATCAGTGGGACTAGCGGGAGATACAATGAGCAGTTCTTC
CDR3aa: CAISGTSGRYNEQFF

d_gene: TRBD1
j_gene: TRBJ2-7
abundance: NA
v_gene: TRBV7-2
CDR3nt: TGTGCCAGCAGCTTTTGGACAGGGACGGAGCAGTACTTC
CDR3aa: CASSFWTGTEQYF

d_gene: NA
j_gene: TRBJ2-1
abundance: many
v_gene: TRBV7-9
CDR3nt: TGTGCCAGCAGCTTAGCGCTCTCCTACAATGAGCAGTTCTTC
CDR3aa: CASSLALSYNEQFF

d_gene: NA
j_gene: TRBJ2-1
abundance: NA
v_gene: TRBV4-2
CDR3nt: TGTGCCAGCAGCCACTTAAACCGGGACTCGAAGTTCTTC
CDR3aa: CASSHLNRDSKFF

d_gene: NA
j_gene: TRBJ2-7
abundance: few
v_gene: TRBV3-1
CDR3nt: TGTGCCAGCAGCCAAGCAGGGACTTCTTCCGAGCAGTACTTC
CDR3aa: CASSQAGTSSEQYF

d_gene: TRBD1
j_gene: TRBJ2-7
abundance: few
v_gene: TRBV12-3/TRBV12-4
CDR3nt: TGTGCCAGCAGTCCCCCGGACAGGTCCTACGAGCAGTACTTC
CDR3aa: CASSPPDRSYEQYF

d_gene: TRBD2
j_gene: TRBJ2-2
abundance: many
v_gene: TRBV4-2
CDR3nt: TGTGCCAGCAGCCACCCACTAGCGGGGGGTACCGGGGAGCTGTTTTTT
CDR3aa: CASSHPLAGGTGELFF

d_gene: NA
j_gene: TRBJ2-3
abundance: few
v_gene: TRBV3-1
CDR3nt: TGTGCCAGCAGCCAACGGCAGGCCCCAGATACGCAGTATTTT
CDR3aa: CASSQRQAPDTQYF

d_gene: TRBD2
j_gene: TRBJ2-5
abundance: NA
v_gene: TRBV2
CDR3nt: TGTGCCAGCAGCGAGACTAGCGGCGTTTGGGTGTATGGGAGTGAGAGGGAGACCCAGTACTTC
CDR3aa: CASSETSGVWVYGSERETQYF

d_gene: NA
j_gene: TRBJ2-3
abundance: few
v_gene: TRBV5-5
CDR3nt: TGTGCCAGCAGCCCGGCGGGATCTAGCACAGATACGCAGTATTTT
CDR3aa: CASSPAGSSTDTQYF

d_gene: TRBD1
j_gene: TRBJ1-3
abundance: once
v_gene: TRBV20-1
CDR3nt: TGCAGTGCTTCGGGACAGCCCTCAAGCTCTGGAAACACCATATATTTT
CDR3aa: CSASGQPSSSGNTIYF

d_gene: TRBD2
j_gene: TRBJ2-3
abundance: few
v_gene: TRBV29-1
CDR3nt: TGCAGCGTTTACAGAGGACTAGCGGACACAGATACGCAGTATTTT
CDR3aa: CSVYRGLADTDTQYF

d_gene: NA
j_gene: TRBJ2-7
abundance: few
v_gene: TRBV7-6
CDR3nt: TGTGCCAGCAGCTTGGGGACACTATACGAGCAGTACTTC
CDR3aa: CASSLGTLYEQYF

d_gene: TRBD1
j_gene: TRBJ2-4
abundance: NA
v_gene: TRBV5-5
CDR3nt: TGTGCCAGCAGCTACACAGGGGTCCCGGGAAACATTCAGTACTTC
CDR3aa: CASSYTGVPGNIQYF

d_gene: TRBD1
j_gene: TRBJ2-2
abundance: NA
v_gene: TRBV24-1
CDR3nt: TGTGCCACCAGTGACCCCGGACAGGGGTACGGGGAGCTGTTTTTT
CDR3aa: CATSDPGQGYGELFF

d_gene: TRBD1
j_gene: TRBJ2-7
abundance: NA
v_gene: TRBV5-1
CDR3nt: TGCGCCAGCAGCTTGGTGTCGCGACAGGGGGCCTACGAGCAGTACTTC
CDR3aa: CASSLVSRQGAYEQYF

d_gene: TRBD2
j_gene: TRBJ2-7
abundance: few
v_gene: TRBV7-6
CDR3nt: TGTGCCAGCAGCCCCGCAAGCGGGGGCTACGAGCAGTACTTC
CDR3aa: CASSPASGGYEQYF

d_gene: NA
j_gene: TRBJ2-1
abundance: few
v_gene: TRBV18
CDR3nt: TGTGCCAGCTCACCACCGACTGGGGCAGATTACAATGAGCAGTTCTTC
CDR3aa: CASSPPTGADYNEQFF

d_gene: NA
j_gene: TRBJ2-1
abundance: NA
v_gene: TRBV3-1
CDR3nt: TGTGCCAGCGGGGGGGCCGACAATGAGCAGTTCTTC
CDR3aa: CASGGADNEQFF

d_gene: TRBD1
j_gene: TRBJ2-1
abundance: few
v_gene: TRBV2
CDR3nt: TGTGCCAGCATCCGAAGCCGGGACAGGACCTACAATGAGCAGTTCTTC
CDR3aa: CASIRSRDRTYNEQFF

d_gene: NA
j_gene: TRBJ2-5
abundance: NA
v_gene: TRBV6-5
CDR3nt: TGTGCCAGCAGTTACTCGAGCGTGGTTACGGCTCAAGAGACCCAGTACTTC
CDR3aa: CASSYSSVVTAQETQYF

d_gene: NA
j_gene: TRBJ2-1
abundance: once
v_gene: TRBV5-1
CDR3nt: TGCGCCAGCAGCGCCGCTATGGCGGGACTCAATGAGCAGTTCTTC
CDR3aa: CASSAAMAGLNEQFF

d_gene: NA
j_gene: TRBJ1-1
abundance: NA
v_gene: TRBV28
CDR3nt: TGTGCCAGCAGTATCGGACAGAGGAACACTGAAGCTTTCTTT
CDR3aa: CASSIGQRNTEAFF

d_gene: NA
j_gene: TRBJ1-6
abundance: few
v_gene: TRBV28
CDR3nt: TGTGCCAGCAGGGGGGGTTGGAATTCACCCCTCCACTTT
CDR3aa: CASRGGWNSPLHF

d_gene: NA
j_gene: TRBJ1-5
abundance: once
v_gene: TRBV6-6
CDR3nt: TGTGCCAGCATTCGGGACCTTCCAAAGCCCCAGCATTTT
CDR3aa: CASIRDLPKPQHF

d_gene: NA
j_gene: TRBJ2-1
abundance: NA
v_gene: TRBV10-3
CDR3nt: TGTGCCATCAGTGAGTCCCAGGGTGGTTCCTACAATGAGCAGTTCTTC
CDR3aa: CAISESQGGSYNEQFF

d_gene: NA
j_gene: TRBJ2-5
abundance: NA
v_gene: TRBV7-3
CDR3nt: TGTGCCAGCAGCCCCAACCATAGGGGCGGGGAGACCCAGTACTTC
CDR3aa: CASSPNHRGGETQYF

d_gene: NA
j_gene: TRBJ2-3
abundance: NA
v_gene: TRBV28
CDR3nt: TGTGCCAGCAGAGAAGTCAGCGTGGGAGTAGGCACAGATACGCAGTATTTT
CDR3aa: CASREVSVGVGTDTQYF

d_gene: NA
j_gene: TRBJ2-6
abundance: few
v_gene: TRBV29-1
CDR3nt: TGCAGCGTTGAGGTGGACAGCCCGGCCAACGTCCTGACTTTC
CDR3aa: CSVEVDSPANVLTF

d_gene: NA
j_gene: TRBJ2-2
abundance: NA
v_gene: TRBV29-1
CDR3nt: TGCAGCGTTGGAGGGGAGCGCTACACCGGGGAGCTGTTTTTT
CDR3aa: CSVGGERYTGELFF

d_gene: NA
j_gene: TRBJ1-3
abundance: NA
v_gene: TRBV5-1
CDR3nt: TGCGCCAGCAGCTTGGTTCCAGACTCTGGAAACACCATATATTTT
CDR3aa: CASSLVPDSGNTIYF

d_gene: TRBD1
j_gene: TRBJ1-1
abundance: few
v_gene: TRBV20-1
CDR3nt: TGCAGTGCTAGCCAAGGGGGCCCGAACACTGAAGCTTTCTTT
CDR3aa: CSASQGGPNTEAFF

d_gene: TRBD2
j_gene: TRBJ2-3
abundance: NA
v_gene: TRBV12-3/TRBV12-4
CDR3nt: TGTGCCAGCAGCCTGGATGAGGGAGGGAGCACAGATACGCAGTATTTT
CDR3aa: CASSLDEGGSTDTQYF